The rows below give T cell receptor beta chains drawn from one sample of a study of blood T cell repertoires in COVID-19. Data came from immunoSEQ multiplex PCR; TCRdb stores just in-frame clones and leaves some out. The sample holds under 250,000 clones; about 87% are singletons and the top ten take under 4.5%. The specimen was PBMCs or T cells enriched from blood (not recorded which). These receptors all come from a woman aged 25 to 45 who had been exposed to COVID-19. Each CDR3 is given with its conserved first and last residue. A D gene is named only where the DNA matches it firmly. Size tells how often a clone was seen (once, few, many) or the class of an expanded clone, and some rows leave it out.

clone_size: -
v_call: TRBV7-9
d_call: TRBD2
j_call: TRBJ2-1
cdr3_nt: TGTGCCAGCAGCCAAACCGGGACTAGCTACAATGAGCAGTTCTTC
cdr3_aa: CASSQTGTSYNEQFF

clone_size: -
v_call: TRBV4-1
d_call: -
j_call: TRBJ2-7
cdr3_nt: TGCGCCAGCAGCCAAGAACAGGGAATCCACGAGCAGTACTTC
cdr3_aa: CASSQEQGIHEQYF

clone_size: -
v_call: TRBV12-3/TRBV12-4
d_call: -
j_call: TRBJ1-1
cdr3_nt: TGTGCCAGCAGCCGCGGAATGAACACTGAAGCTTTCTTT
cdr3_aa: CASSRGMNTEAFF

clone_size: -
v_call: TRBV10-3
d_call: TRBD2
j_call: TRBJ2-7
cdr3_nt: TGTGCCATCAGTTCAGGACTAGCGGGAGCAGTCGAGCAGTACTTC
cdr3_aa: CAISSGLAGAVEQYF

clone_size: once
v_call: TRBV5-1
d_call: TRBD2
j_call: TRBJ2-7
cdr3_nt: TGCGCCAGCAGCTTGGGGCTAGCGGGAGACTACGAGCAGTACTTC
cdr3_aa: CASSLGLAGDYEQYF

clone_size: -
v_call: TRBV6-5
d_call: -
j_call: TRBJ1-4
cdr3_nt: TGTGCCAGCGCGTGGAGGCTTGGTGAAAAACTGTTTTTT
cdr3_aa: CASAWRLGEKLFF

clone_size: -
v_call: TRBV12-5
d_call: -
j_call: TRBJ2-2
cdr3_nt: TGTGCTAGTGGTTTGGCCGCCGGGACAATGACCGGGGAGCTGTTTTTT
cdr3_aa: CASGLAAGTMTGELFF

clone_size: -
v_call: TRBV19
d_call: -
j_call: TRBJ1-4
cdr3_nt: TGTGCCAGTAGTATAGGCAGGGGATGGACTAATGAAAAACTGTTTTTT
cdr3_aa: CASSIGRGWTNEKLFF

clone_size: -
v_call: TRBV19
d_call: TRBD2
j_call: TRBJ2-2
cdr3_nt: TGTGCCAGTACCCTACTAGCGGGAGCCGGGGAGCTGTTTTTT
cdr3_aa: CASTLLAGAGELFF

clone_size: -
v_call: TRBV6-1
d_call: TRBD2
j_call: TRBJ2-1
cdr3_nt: TGTGCCAGCAGTGAAGTAGAACTAGCGGGAGTGCCTGAGCAGTTCTTC
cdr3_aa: CASSEVELAGVPEQFF

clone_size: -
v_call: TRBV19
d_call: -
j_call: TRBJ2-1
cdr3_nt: TGTGCCAGTAGTCCCTCGGGGAATGAGCAGTTCTTC
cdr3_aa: CASSPSGNEQFF

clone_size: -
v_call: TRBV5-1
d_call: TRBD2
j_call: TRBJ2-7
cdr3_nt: TGCGCCAGCAGGTCGACTAGCGGGAGGGTATCCTACGAGCAGTACTTC
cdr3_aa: CASRSTSGRVSYEQYF

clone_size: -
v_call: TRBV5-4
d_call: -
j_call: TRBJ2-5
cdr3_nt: TGTGCCAGCAGCTTGACGGGTGGCCAAGAGACCCAGTACTTC
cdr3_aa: CASSLTGGQETQYF

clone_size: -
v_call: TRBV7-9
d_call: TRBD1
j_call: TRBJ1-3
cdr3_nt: TGTGCCAGCAGCTGGGCAGGGGGCCTTTATGGAAACACCATATATTTT
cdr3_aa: CASSWAGGLYGNTIYF

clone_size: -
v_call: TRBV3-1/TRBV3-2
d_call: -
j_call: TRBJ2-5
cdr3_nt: TGTGCCAGCAGCCAAGACGTCCGCAGGAGGACGGGAGAGACCCAGTACTTC
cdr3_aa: CASSQDVRRRTGETQYF

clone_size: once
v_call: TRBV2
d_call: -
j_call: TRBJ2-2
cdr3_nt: TGTGCCAGCACCCGGGGAGGTTTAAAAACTGGGGAGCTGTTTTTT
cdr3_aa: CASTRGGLKTGELFF

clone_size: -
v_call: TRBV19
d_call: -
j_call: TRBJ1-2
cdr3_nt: TGTGCCAGTAGTATTACGACAGCTAACTATGGCTACACCTTC
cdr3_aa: CASSITTANYGYTF

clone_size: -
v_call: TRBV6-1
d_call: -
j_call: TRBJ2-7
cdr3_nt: TGTGCCAGCAATCAGCTGGCAGGAACGTACGAGCAGTACTTC
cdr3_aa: CASNQLAGTYEQYF

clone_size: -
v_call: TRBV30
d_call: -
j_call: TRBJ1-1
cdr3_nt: TGTGCCTCTGACAGGCAGCTACTGAACACTGAAGCTTTCTTT
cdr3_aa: CASDRQLLNTEAFF

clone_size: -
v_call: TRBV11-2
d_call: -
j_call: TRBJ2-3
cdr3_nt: TGTGCCAGCAGCTTTTGGACAGCTAGCACAGATACGCAGTATTTT
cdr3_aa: CASSFWTASTDTQYF

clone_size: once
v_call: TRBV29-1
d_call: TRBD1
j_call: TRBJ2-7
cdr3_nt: TGCAGCGTTGAAGGGACAGGGGGTGAGCAGTACTTC
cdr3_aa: CSVEGTGGEQYF

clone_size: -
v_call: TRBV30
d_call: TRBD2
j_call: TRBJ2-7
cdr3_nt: TGTGCCTGGACGCTAGCGGGGCTCTACGAGCAGTACTTC
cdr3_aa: CAWTLAGLYEQYF

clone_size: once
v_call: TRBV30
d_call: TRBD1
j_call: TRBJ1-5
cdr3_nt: TGTGCCTGGAGTGTAGATCTCCCTCTCGGGACAGCGGGCAATCAGCCCCAGCATTTT
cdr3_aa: CAWSVDLPLGTAGNQPQHF

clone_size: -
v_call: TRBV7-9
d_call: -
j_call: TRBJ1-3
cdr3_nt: TGTGCCAGCAGCCGAGGGACACGGTCCTCTGGAAACACCATATATTTT
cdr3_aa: CASSRGTRSSGNTIYF

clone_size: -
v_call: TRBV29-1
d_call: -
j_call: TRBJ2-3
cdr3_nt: TGCAGCGTAGGAGCTAGCGCAAGTAGCACAGATACGCAGTATTTT
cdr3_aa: CSVGASASSTDTQYF

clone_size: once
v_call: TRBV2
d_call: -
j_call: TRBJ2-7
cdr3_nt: TGTGCCAGCAACTATGGCGATTCCTCCTACGAGCAGTACTTC
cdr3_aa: CASNYGDSSYEQYF

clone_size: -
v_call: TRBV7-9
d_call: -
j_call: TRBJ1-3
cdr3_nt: TGTGCCAGCAGCTTTACCACTTTCTCTGGAAACACCATATATTTT
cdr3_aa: CASSFTTFSGNTIYF

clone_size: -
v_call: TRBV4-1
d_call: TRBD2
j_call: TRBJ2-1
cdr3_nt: TGCGCCAGCAGCCAGGGACTAGCGGGGGGCGATGAGCAGTTCTTC
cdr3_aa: CASSQGLAGGDEQFF

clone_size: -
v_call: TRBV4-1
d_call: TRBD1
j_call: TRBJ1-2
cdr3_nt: TGCGCCAGCAGCCAGGGCGGGACAGGGAGTGGCTACACCTTC
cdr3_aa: CASSQGGTGSGYTF

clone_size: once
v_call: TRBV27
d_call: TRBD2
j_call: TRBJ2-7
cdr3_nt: TGTGCCAGCAGAACCCTAGCGGGAGCGTTCTACGAGCAGTACTTC
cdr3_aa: CASRTLAGAFYEQYF

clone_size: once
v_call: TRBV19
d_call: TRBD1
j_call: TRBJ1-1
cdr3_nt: TGTGCCAGTAGTATCCTAAGCCCTCTCGACAGGGGGAACACTGAAGCTTTCTTT
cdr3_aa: CASSILSPLDRGNTEAFF

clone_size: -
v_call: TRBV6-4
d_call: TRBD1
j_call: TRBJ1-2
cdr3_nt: TGTGCCAGCAGTGAATTCCGACGGACAGGGGGGCCGTTGGCCTATGGCTACACCTTC
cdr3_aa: CASSEFRRTGGPLAYGYTF

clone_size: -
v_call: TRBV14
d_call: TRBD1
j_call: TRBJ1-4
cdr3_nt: TGTGCCAGCAGCAAAGGGGGCGAAAAACTGTTTTTT
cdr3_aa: CASSKGGEKLFF

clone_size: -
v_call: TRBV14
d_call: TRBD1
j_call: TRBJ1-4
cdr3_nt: TGTGCCAGCAGCCTACAGGGGGCGAATGAAAAACTGTTTTTT
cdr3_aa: CASSLQGANEKLFF

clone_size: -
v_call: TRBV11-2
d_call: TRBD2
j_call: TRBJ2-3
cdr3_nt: TGTGCCAGCGGGACTAGCGGGATCACAGATACGCAGTATTTT
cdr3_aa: CASGTSGITDTQYF

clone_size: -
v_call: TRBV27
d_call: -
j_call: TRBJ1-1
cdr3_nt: TGTGCCAGCAGTTGGGGGCAGTCAAACACTGAAGCTTTCTTT
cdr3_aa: CASSWGQSNTEAFF

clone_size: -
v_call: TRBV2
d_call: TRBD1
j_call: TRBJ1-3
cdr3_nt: TGTGCCAGCGGGCATATCGGGACAGGGACTGGAAACACCATATATTTT
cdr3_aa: CASGHIGTGTGNTIYF

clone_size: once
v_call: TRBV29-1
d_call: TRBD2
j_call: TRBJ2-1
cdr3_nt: TGCAGCGCCGGGACTAGCTACAATGAGCAGTTCTTC
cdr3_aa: CSAGTSYNEQFF

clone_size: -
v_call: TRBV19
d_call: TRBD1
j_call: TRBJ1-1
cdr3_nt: TGTGCCAGTAGTGCGGGACAGGGGGAATCTGAAGCTTTCTTT
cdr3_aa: CASSAGQGESEAFF

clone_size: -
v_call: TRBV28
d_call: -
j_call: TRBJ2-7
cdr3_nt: TGTGCCAGCAGGTTAACGCCGGGCGAGCAGTACTTC
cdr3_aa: CASRLTPGEQYF

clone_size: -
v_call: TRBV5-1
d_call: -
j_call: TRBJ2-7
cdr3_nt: TGCGCCAGCAGCTTGAGTCTGGGGCCCTACGAGCAGTACTTC
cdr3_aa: CASSLSLGPYEQYF

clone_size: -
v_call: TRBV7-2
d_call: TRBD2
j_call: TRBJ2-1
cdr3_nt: TGTGCCAGCAGCCATACTAGCGGGAGGGGTGAGCAGTTCTTC
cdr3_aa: CASSHTSGRGEQFF

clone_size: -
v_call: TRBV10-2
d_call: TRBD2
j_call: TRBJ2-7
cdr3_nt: TGCGCCAGCAATATGGGACTAGCGGACTCCTACGAGCAGTACTTC
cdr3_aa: CASNMGLADSYEQYF

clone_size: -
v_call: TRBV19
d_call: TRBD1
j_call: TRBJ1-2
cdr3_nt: TGTGCCAGTAGTATTGGAATGCAGGGGGTTGGTGGCTACACCTTC
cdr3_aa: CASSIGMQGVGGYTF

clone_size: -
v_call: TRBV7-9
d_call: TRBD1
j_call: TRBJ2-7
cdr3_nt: TGTGCCAGCAGCTCGGGACAGGGTGGATACGAGCAGTACTTC
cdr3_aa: CASSSGQGGYEQYF

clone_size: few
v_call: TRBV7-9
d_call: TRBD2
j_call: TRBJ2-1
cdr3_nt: TGTGCCAGCAGCACCCCCAGCCCGGGAGGGGAGCAGTTCTTC
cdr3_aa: CASSTPSPGGEQFF

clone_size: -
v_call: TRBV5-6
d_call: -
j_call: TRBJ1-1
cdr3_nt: TGTGCCAGCAGCTTGAGTTTAAGACAGATTGAAGCTTTCTTT
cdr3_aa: CASSLSLRQIEAFF

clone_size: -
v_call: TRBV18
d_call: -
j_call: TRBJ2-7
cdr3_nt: TGTGCCAGACCTGCCAGGGTCCACGAGCAGTACTTC
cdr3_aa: CARPARVHEQYF

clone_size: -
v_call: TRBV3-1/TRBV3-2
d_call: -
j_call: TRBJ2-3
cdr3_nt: TGTGCCAGCAGCCACGGGACTTCTACAGATACGCAGTATTTT
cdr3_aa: CASSHGTSTDTQYF

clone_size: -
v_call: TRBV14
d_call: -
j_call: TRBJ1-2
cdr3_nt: TGTGCCAGCAGCCCCGGGACTTTCTATGGCTACACCTTC
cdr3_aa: CASSPGTFYGYTF

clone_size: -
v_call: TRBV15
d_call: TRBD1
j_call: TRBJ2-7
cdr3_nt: TGTGCCACCAGCAGAGGCTTCTTCTATCACGGGACAGGGGCCTACGAGCAGTACTTC
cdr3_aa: CATSRGFFYHGTGAYEQYF